This T cell receptor (beta chain) is drawn from a study of shared clonotypes between healthy human individuals. An even split of each subset's genomic DNA across several immunoSEQ plates was performed. Clones were read by immunoSEQ multiplex PCR, and TCRdb kept only the in-frame ones, dropping some. This table holds hundreds of thousands of clones, more than 70% found once. The CDR3 is 16 residues long. Germline CDR1 reads SGHNT; CDR2 reads YYREEE (reference sequence). V trimming: 4 bases; J trimming: 11 bases; junction bases outside the gene matches: 12. The sequencing sample was made of memory CD4+ T cells sorted from blood. As for subset: CD45RA-negative fraction. This TCR was sampled from a woman in her twenties or thirties in good health. This chain uses TRBV5-4 with TRBJ2-5; 15 bases line up with TRBD2. In nucleotides, the CDR3 is TGTGCCAGCAGCAGGACTAGCGGGAGGGCATCGGGGGAGCAGTACTTC. This translates into CASSRTSGRASGEQYF.